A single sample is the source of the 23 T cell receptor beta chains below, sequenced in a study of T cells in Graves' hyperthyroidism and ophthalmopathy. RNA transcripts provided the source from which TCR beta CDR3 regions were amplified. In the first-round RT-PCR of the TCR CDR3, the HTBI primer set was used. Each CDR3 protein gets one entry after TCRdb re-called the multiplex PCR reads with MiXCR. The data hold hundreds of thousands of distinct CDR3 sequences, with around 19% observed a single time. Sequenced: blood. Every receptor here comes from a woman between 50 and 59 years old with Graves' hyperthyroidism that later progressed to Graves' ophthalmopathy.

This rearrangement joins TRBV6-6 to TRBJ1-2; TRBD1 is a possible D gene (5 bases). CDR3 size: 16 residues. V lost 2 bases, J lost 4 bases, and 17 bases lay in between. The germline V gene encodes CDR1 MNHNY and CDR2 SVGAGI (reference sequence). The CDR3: CASSYTADGGIYGYTF. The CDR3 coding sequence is TGTGCCAGCAGTTACACCGCCGACGGGGGTATCTATGGCTACACCTTC.

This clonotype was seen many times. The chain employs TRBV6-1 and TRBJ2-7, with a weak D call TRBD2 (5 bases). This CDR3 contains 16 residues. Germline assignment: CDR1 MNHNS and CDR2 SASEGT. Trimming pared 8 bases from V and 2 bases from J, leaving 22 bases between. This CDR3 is CASAGEWAGVTYEQYF. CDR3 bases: TGTGCCAGCGCCGGGGAATGGGCTGGGGTAACCTACGAGCAGTACTTC.

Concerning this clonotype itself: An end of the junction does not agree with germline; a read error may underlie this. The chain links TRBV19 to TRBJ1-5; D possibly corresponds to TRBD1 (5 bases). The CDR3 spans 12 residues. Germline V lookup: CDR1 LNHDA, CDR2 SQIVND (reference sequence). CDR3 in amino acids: CASKRGLQPKHF. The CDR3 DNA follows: TGTGCCAGCAAACGGGGCCTTCAGCCCAAGCATTTT.

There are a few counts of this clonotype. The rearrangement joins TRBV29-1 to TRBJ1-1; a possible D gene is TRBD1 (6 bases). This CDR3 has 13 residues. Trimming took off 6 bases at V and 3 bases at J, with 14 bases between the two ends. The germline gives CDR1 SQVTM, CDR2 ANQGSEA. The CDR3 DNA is TGCAGCGTCCACAGGGAATTGTACACTGAAGCTTTCTTT. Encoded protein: CSVHRELYTEAFF.

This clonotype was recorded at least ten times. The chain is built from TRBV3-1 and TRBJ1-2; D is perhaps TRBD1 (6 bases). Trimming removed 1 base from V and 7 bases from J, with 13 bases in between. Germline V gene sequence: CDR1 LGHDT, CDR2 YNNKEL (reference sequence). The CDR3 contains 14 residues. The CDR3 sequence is CASSQGRGPAGYTF. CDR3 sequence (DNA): TGTGCCAGCAGCCAAGGTCGGGGGCCGGCTGGCTACACCTTC.

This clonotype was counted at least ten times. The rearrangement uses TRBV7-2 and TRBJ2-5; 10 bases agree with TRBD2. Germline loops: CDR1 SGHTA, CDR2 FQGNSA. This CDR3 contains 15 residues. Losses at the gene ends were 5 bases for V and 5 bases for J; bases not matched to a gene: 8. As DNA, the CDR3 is TGTGCCAGCAGCGACACTAGCGGGGTGTGGGAGACCCAGTACTTC. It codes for CASSDTSGVWETQYF. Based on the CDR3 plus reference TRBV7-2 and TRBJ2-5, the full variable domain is GAGVSQSPSNKVTEKGKDVELRCDPISGHTALYWYRQSLGQGLEFLIYFQGNSAPDKSGLPSDRFSAERTGGSVSTLTIQRTQQEDSAVYLCASSDTSGVWETQYFGPGTRLLVL.

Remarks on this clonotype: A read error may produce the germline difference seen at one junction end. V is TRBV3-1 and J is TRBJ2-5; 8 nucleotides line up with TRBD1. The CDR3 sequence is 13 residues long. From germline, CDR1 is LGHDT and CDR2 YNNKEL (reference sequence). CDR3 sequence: CASSPGIGGQGNF. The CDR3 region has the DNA TGTGCCAGCAGCCCCGGTATTGGAGGACAGGGTAACTTC.

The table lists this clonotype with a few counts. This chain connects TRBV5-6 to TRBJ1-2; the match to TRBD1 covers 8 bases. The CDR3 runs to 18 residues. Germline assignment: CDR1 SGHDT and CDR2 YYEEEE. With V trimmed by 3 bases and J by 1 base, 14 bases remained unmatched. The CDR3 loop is CASSSTILDRGNNYGYTF. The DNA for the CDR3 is TGTGCCAGCAGCTCCACAATCCTCGACAGGGGTAATAACTATGGCTACACCTTC. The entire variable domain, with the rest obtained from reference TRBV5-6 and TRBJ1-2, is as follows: DAGVTQSPTHLIKTRGQQVTLRCSPKSGHDTVSWYQQALGQGPQFIFQYYEEEERQRGNFPDRFSGHQFPNYSSELNVNALLLGDSALYLCASSSTILDRGNNYGYTFGSGTRLTVV.

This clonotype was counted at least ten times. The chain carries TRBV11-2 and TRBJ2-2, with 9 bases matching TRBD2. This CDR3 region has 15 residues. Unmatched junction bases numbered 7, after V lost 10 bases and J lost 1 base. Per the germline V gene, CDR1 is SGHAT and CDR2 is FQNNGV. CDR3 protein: CATRHSGGNTGELFF. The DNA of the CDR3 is TGTGCCACCCGTCATAGCGGGGGGAACACCGGGGAGCTGTTTTTT.

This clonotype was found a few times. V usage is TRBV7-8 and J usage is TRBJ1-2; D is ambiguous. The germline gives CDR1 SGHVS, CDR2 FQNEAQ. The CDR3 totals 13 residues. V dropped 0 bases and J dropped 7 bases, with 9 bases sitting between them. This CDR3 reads CASSLAAGCGYTF. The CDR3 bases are TGTGCCAGCAGCTTAGCGGCGGGTTGTGGCTACACCTTC.

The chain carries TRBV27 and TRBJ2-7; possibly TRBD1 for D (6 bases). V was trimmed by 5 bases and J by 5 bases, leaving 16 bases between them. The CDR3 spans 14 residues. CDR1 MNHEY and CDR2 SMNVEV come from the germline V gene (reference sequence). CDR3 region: CASSPLGQINEQYF. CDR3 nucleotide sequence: TGTGCCAGCAGTCCCCTCGGACAGATCAACGAGCAGTACTTC.

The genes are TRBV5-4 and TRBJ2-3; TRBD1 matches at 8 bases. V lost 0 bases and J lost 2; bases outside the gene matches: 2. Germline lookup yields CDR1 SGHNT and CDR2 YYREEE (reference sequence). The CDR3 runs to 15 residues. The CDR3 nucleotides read TGTGCCAGCAGCTTGGGGACAGGGACCACAGATACGCAGTATTTT. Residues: CASSLGTGTTDTQYF. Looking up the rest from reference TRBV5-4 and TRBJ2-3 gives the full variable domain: ETGVTQSPTHLIKTRGQQVTLRCSSQSGHNTVSWYQQALGQGPQFIFQYYREEENGRGNFPPRFSGLQFPNYSSELNVNALELDDSALYLCASSLGTGTTDTQYFGPGTRLTVL.

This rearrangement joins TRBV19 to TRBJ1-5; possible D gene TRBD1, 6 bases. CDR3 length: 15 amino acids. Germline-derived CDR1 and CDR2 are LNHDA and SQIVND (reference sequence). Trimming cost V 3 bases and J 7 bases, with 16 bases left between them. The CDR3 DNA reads TGTGCCAGTAGTATCCAGGGGCGGGGGAACCAGCCCCAGCATTTT. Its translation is CASSIQGRGNQPQHF.

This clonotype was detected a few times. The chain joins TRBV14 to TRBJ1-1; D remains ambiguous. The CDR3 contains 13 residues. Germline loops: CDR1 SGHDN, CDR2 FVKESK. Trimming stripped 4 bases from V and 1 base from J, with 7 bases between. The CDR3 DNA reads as TGTGCCAGCAGCCGATTTACGAACACTGAAGCTTTCTTT. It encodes CASSRFTNTEAFF.

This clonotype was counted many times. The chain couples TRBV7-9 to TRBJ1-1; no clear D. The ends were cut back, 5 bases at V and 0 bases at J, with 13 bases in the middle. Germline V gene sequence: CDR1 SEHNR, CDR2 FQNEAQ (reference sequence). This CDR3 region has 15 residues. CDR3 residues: CASSPDIPLNTEAFF. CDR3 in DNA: TGTGCCAGCAGCCCCGATATCCCCTTGAACACTGAAGCTTTCTTT.

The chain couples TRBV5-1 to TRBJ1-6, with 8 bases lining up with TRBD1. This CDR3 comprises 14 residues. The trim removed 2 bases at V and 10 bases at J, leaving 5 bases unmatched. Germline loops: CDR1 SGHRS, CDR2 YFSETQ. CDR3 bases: TGCGCCAGCAGCTTCGACAGGGGTAGGTCACCCCTCCACTTT. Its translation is CASSFDRGRSPLHF.

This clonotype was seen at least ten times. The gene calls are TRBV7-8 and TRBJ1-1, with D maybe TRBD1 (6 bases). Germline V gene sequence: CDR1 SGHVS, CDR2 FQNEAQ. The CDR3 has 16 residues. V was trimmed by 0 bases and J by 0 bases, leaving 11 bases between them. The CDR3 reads CASSLALQGLNTEAFF. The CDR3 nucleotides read TGTGCCAGCAGCTTAGCTTTACAGGGATTGAACACTGAAGCTTTCTTT.

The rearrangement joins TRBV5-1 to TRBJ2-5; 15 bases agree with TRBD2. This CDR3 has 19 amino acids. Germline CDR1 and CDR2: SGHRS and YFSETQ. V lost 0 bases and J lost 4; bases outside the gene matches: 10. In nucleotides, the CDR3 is TGCGCCAGCAGCTTGGTTGGAGGACTAGCGGGGGGGCTTGGAGAGACCCAGTACTTC. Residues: CASSLVGGLAGGLGETQYF.

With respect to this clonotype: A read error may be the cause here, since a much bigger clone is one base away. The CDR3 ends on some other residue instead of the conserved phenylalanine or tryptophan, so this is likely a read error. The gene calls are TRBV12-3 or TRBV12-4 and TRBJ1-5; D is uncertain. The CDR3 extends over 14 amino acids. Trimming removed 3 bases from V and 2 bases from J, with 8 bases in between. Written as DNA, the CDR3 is TGTGCCAGCAGTTTTCTGAGTGGCAATCAGCCCCAGCATTGT. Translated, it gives CASSFLSGNQPQHC.

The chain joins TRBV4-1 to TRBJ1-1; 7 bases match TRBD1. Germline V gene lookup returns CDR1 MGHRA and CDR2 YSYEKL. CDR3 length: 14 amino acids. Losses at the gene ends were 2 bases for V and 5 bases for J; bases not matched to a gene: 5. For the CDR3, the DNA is TGCGCCAGCAGCCAAAGGACAGGAAGAACTGAAGCTTTCTTT. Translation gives CASSQRTGRTEAFF.

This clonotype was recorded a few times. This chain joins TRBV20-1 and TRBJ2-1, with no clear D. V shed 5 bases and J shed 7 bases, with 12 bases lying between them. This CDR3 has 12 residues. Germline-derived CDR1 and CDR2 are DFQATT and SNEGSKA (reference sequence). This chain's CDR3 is CSALVQENEQFF. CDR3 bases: TGCAGTGCTCTGGTCCAGGAGAATGAGCAGTTCTTC.

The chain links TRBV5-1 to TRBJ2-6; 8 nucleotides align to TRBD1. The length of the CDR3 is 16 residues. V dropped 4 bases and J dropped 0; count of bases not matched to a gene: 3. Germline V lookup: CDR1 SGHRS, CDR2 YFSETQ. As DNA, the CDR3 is TGCGCCAGCAGCCCCGACAGGGGCTCTGGGGCCAACGTCCTGACTTTC. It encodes CASSPDRGSGANVLTF.

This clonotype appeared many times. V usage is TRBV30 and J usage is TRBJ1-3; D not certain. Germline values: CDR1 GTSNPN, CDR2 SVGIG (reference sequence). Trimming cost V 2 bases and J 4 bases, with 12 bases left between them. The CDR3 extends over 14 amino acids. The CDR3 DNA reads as TGTGCCTGGAGTACTGGGGATCCCGGAAACACCATATATTTT. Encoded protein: CAWSTGDPGNTIYF.